The next 17 T cell receptor beta chains were all read from a single sample in a study of T cell responses to AZD1222 COVID-19 vaccine. TCRdb keeps only in-frame clones here, not all; method: immunoSEQ multiplex PCR. The sample lists 50,000 to 75,000 clones, 65% to 80% occurring once. Sequences were derived from peripheral blood, sampled on day 0 of AZD1222 vaccination. The origin of the receptors is an adult in good health.

The chain recombines TRBV7-3 with TRBJ2-1; 13 bases agree with TRBD2. Per germline, CDR1 SGHTA and CDR2 FQGTGA. This CDR3 contains 15 residues. Germline trimming cut 5 bases from V and 7 bases from J; bases unmatched to any gene: 5. CDR3 coding DNA: TGTGCCAGCAGCCCCATGGGACTAGCGGGGAATGAGCAGTTCTTC. This sequence encodes CASSPMGLAGNEQFF.

This clone was found a few times. The gene calls are TRBV11-2 and TRBJ1-6, with 9 bases matching TRBD1. The CDR3 extends over 16 amino acids. Germline CDR1 is SGHAT and CDR2 is FQNNGV. Germline trimming cut 3 bases from V and 7 bases from J; bases unmatched to any gene: 7. CDR3 residues: CASSLRMGTGNSPLHF. The CDR3 DNA follows: TGTGCCAGCAGCTTGAGGATGGGGACAGGGAATTCACCCCTCCACTTT. Together with reference TRBV11-2 and TRBJ1-6, the CDR3 gives the full variable domain: EAGVAQSPRYKIIEKRQSVAFWCNPISGHATLYWYQQILGQGPKLLIQFQNNGVVDDSQLPKDRFSAERLKGVDSTLKIQPAKLEDSAVYLCASSLRMGTGNSPLHFGNGTRLTVT.

The CDR3 DNA sequence: TGTGCCAGCAGTGTCTTAACCACCGCGGGACAGAACACTGAAGCTTTCTTT. The encoded protein is CASSVLTTAGQNTEAFF. The chain couples TRBV27 to TRBJ1-1; possibly TRBD1 for D (6 bases). The CDR3 is 17 amino acids. Germline values: CDR1 MNHEY, CDR2 SMNVEV (reference sequence). V dropped 5 bases and J dropped 1 base, with 20 bases sitting between them.

V is TRBV7-6 and J is TRBJ2-3; the D call may be TRBD1 or TRBD2 (5 bases each). This CDR3 contains 17 residues. The germline CDR1 and CDR2 sequences are SGHVS and FNYEAQ. V gave up 6 bases and J gave up 7 bases, with 26 bases separating them. The CDR3 nucleotides read TGTGCCAGCAGTCCGGGACCCTACCCTCTTCGTCTAAATACGCAGTATTTT. This translates into CASSPGPYPLRLNTQYF. Supplemented by reference TRBV7-6 and TRBJ2-3, the full variable domain reads GAGVSQSPRYKVTKRGQDVALRCDPISGHVSLYWYRQALGQGPEFLTYFNYEAQQDKSGLPNDRFSAERPEGSISTLTIQRTEQRDSAMYRCASSPGPYPLRLNTQYFGPGTRLTVL.

V and J are TRBV29-1 and TRBJ1-2; D is undetermined. This CDR3 region has 13 residues. V was cut by 6 bases and J by 4 bases, with 15 bases left in between. Looked up from germline, CDR1 is SQVTM and CDR2 is ANQGSEA. The CDR3 loop is CSVQGSGSYGYTF. CDR3 in DNA: TGCAGCGTCCAAGGGTCAGGATCCTATGGCTACACCTTC.

This chain links TRBV4-3 with TRBJ1-2, with 7 bases identical to TRBD1. The CDR3 extends over 14 amino acids. Germline CDR1 is LGHNA and CDR2 is YSLEER. The V and J ends lost 1 base and 4 bases, in that order; junction bases with no gene match: 3. As DNA, the CDR3 is TGCGCCAGCAGCCAAGCGACAGGGATCTATGGCTACACCTTC. Translation: CASSQATGIYGYTF.

The chain employs TRBV25-1 and TRBJ2-1, with D possibly TRBD1 on 5 matching bases. V lost 7 bases to trimming and J lost 7 bases, with 23 bases between them. This CDR3 spans 16 amino acids. CDR1 is MGHDK and CDR2 is SYGVNS in the germline V gene. This CDR3 reads CASTRPWGALVNEQFF. The CDR3 coding sequence is TGTGCCAGCACCCGGCCATGGGGCGCGTTAGTAAATGAGCAGTTCTTC.

This chain uses TRBV27 with TRBJ1-1; the D gene is possibly TRBD1 (5 bases). Germline CDR1 reads MNHEY; CDR2 reads SMNVEV (reference sequence). Trimming removed 2 bases at V and 3 bases at J, with 7 bases between. This CDR3 contains 13 residues. The CDR3, as DNA: TGTGCCAGCAGTTTACAGGGCCACACTGAAGCTTTCTTT. This gives the protein CASSLQGHTEAFF.

This sequence joins TRBV4-3 and TRBJ1-1; maybe TRBD1 (6 bases). The CDR3 consists of 14 residues. Per germline, CDR1 LGHNA and CDR2 YSLEER. V lost 3 bases, J lost 6 bases, and 14 bases lay in between. CDR3 loop: CASSHLQGNAEAFF. DNA of the CDR3: TGCGCCAGCAGCCACTTACAGGGTAACGCTGAAGCTTTCTTT.

V and J are TRBV2 and TRBJ1-1, with D perhaps matching TRBD1 (5 bases). Trimming left V 8 bases short and J 4 bases short, with 11 bases between. Germline V lookup: CDR1 SNHLY, CDR2 FYNNEI. CDR3 length equals 12 residues. In DNA, the CDR3 is TGTGCCAGCCCGGAGAGGGGCACTGAAGCTTTCTTT. As protein: CASPERGTEAFF.

Comment on this clone: The junction and the germline gene differ at one end; a read error may be behind it. The chain joins TRBV6-5 to TRBJ2-2; D unclear. CDR3 length equals 13 residues. In germline, CDR1 is MNHEY, CDR2 SVGAGI. CDR3 bases: TGTGCCAGCAGAGCCGTGAACGCCGGGGAGCTGTTTTTT. Its protein is CASRAVNAGELFF.

The chain is built from TRBV5-1 and TRBJ2-3; 12 nucleotides match TRBD2. J was trimmed by 5 bases and V by 4 bases; bases with no gene match: 11. Germline V gives CDR1 SGHRS, CDR2 YFSETQ. The CDR3 loop spans 17 amino acids. The CDR3 spells CASSAAASGGALDTQYF. In DNA form, the CDR3 reads TGCGCCAGCAGCGCGGCAGCTAGCGGGGGGGCCCTAGATACGCAGTATTTT.

This chain uses TRBV2 with TRBJ1-5; 7 bases agree with TRBD1. The CDR3 is 15 amino acids. The V gene's germline CDR1 is SNHLY and CDR2 FYNNEI. J lost 6 bases, V lost 5 bases, and 10 bases had no gene match. CDR3 DNA: TGTGCCAGCAGTTTATATGGACAGGAGGCTCAGCCCCAGCATTTT. Its protein product is CASSLYGQEAQPQHF.

V gene TRBV7-9 combines with J gene TRBJ1-6, with D uncertain. Trimming pared 0 bases from V and 7 bases from J, leaving 7 bases between. CDR1 is SEHNR, CDR2 FQNEAQ, per germline (reference sequence). The CDR3 length is 14 residues. CDR3: CASSLALGNSPLHF. CDR3 nucleotide sequence: TGTGCCAGCAGCTTAGCTCTCGGGAATTCACCCCTCCACTTT.

This clone was detected only a few times. CDR3 loop: CASTPPQGGYEQFF. The CDR3 region has the DNA TGTGCCAGTACCCCCCCCCAGGGGGGCTATGAGCAGTTCTTC. The chain uses TRBV19 and TRBJ2-1; D is possibly TRBD1 (7 bases). V was clipped by 7 bases and J by 8 bases, with 18 bases between them. CDR1 is LNHDA, CDR2 SQIVND, per germline (reference sequence). The CDR3 loop spans 14 amino acids.

The chain carries TRBV15 and TRBJ2-5, with TRBD1 matching 9 bases. This CDR3 has 16 residues. V lost 5 bases to trimming and J lost 7 bases; unmatched junction nucleotides: 14. Germline V CDR1 and CDR2: LNHNV, YYDKDF (reference sequence). CDR3 amino acids: CATSPDHPGQGGTQYF. The CDR3, as DNA: TGTGCCACCAGCCCGGACCACCCGGGACAGGGTGGGACCCAGTACTTC. Variable domain in full (rest from reference TRBV15 and TRBJ2-5): DAMVIQNPRYQVTQFGKPVTLSCSQTLNHNVMYWYQQKSSQAPKLLFHYYDKDFNNEADTPDNFQSRRPNTSFCFLDIRSPGLGDTAMYLCATSPDHPGQGGTQYFGPGTRLLVL.

The rearrangement uses TRBV7-8 and TRBJ1-5; TRBD1 might be the D (5 bases). Germline-derived CDR1 and CDR2 are SGHVS and FQNEAQ. The CDR3 has 15 residues. V gave up 5 bases and J gave up 0 bases, with 11 bases separating them. CDR3 sequence (DNA): TGTGCCAGCAGCGCCCAGGGACTTAGCAATCAGCCCCAGCATTTT. Translated, it gives CASSAQGLSNQPQHF.